The TCR beta chain under discussion was sequenced for a study of blood T cells in healthy people across ages. Concerning this clonotype: Its antigen is not identified.

The total RNA that was extracted per sample amounted to at least 5 micrograms. With a J-beta primer mix and a sample-barcoded 5' primer, a second PCR ran roughly 7 to 11 cycles. CDR3-containing paired-end reads numbering at least 2.5 million came from each sample. TCRdb re-called the 5' RACE reads with MiXCR, one entry per CDR3 protein. Of roughly 1,800,000 distinct CDR3 sequences listed, 49% were seen once; the top ten hold 2% to 2.5%. V lost 0 bases, J lost 8 bases, and 6 bases lay in between. This CDR3 is built from 12 residues. CDR1 is SGHRS, CDR2 YFSETQ, per germline. Regarding the study as a whole: As age increased, TCR beta diversity per million T cells fell in a roughly linear fashion. More naive CD4+ cells and higher diversity were found in long-lived than in aged donors.

The chain combines TRBV5-1 with TRBJ2-1; no definite D call. Sequenced sample: blood. The TCR comes from a woman between 40 and 55 years old in good health. CDR3 loop: CASSLVPDEQFF. The DNA for the CDR3 is TGCGCCAGCAGCTTGGTGCCCGATGAGCAGTTCTTC.